The 24 T cell receptor beta chains below all came from one sample that was sequenced in a study of cytomegalovirus exposure and HLA in healthy donors. With 60 Vbeta and 13 Jbeta primers, the PCR was carried out. Sequencing used immunoSEQ multiplex PCR; TCRdb keeps in-frame clones, though not all of them. With around 100,000 clones in the sample, the ten largest clones hold about 3.2%. The specimen sequenced was PBMCs. Receptors were obtained from a middle-aged man in good health and CMV-seronegative.

The chain recombines TRBV2 with TRBJ1-2; D is unresolved. Germline CDR1 is SNHLY and CDR2 is FYNNEI. This CDR3 has 16 residues. Trimming left V 3 bases short and J 2 bases short, with 16 bases between. As DNA, the CDR3 is TGTGCCAGCAGTGATCCTGGAGAGGGCCTGAACTATGGCTACACCTTC. It codes for CASSDPGEGLNYGYTF.

The CDR3 sequence is CASAGTINGYTF. The CDR3 nucleotides are TGTGCCAGCGCTGGGACAATCAATGGCTACACCTTC. The chain has TRBV28 and TRBJ1-2; the D gene is possibly TRBD1 (6 bases). CDR3 length: 12 amino acids. Trimming took 8 bases from V and 6 from J, leaving 13 bases between them. In germline, CDR1 is MDHEN, CDR2 SYDVKM.

The chain combines TRBV7-2 with TRBJ2-7; D may be TRBD1 (6 bases). Trimming cost V 6 bases and J 1 base, with 16 bases left between them. The CDR3 runs 15 residues. Germline values: CDR1 SGHTA, CDR2 FQGNSA. The chain's CDR3 is CASRAGTRSSYEQYF. The DNA for the CDR3 is TGTGCCAGCAGGGCCGGGACAAGGTCGTCCTACGAGCAGTACTTC.

Points on this clone: The sample carries other DNA sequences with the same CDR3. This chain connects TRBV5-1 to TRBJ2-3, with D maybe TRBD1 (6 bases). The V gene lost 0 bases and the J gene lost 1 base, with 6 bases spanning the gap. This CDR3 comprises 14 residues. Germline V gene lookup returns CDR1 SGHRS and CDR2 YFSETQ. The chain's CDR3 is CASSLEGGTDTQYF. In nucleotides, the CDR3 is TGCGCCAGCAGCTTGGAGGGGGGCACAGATACGCAGTATTTT.

This chain uses TRBV30 with TRBJ2-2; D gene ambiguous. Trimming cost V 4 bases and J 6 bases, with 12 bases left between them. The CDR3 is made up of 13 amino acids. Germline assignment: CDR1 GTSNPN and CDR2 SVGIG (reference sequence). The CDR3 here is CAWTNSGPGELFF. CDR3 coding DNA: TGTGCCTGGACCAACAGTGGGCCCGGGGAGCTGTTTTTT.

The chain is built from TRBV2 and TRBJ2-3; 9 bases are a match to TRBD2. The CDR3 runs to 15 residues. CDR1 SNHLY and CDR2 FYNNEI come from the germline V gene. Trimming took 6 bases from V and 4 from J; bases not matched to a gene: 8. DNA of the CDR3: TGTGCCAGCAGCTTAAGCGGGAGGACGGCAGATACGCAGTATTTT. Its protein product is CASSLSGRTADTQYF. The full variable domain, completed using reference TRBV2 and TRBJ2-3, is EPEVTQTPSHQVTQMGQEVILRCVPISNHLYFYWYRQILGQKVEFLVSFYNNEISEKSEIFDDQFSVERPDGSNFTLKIRSTKLEDSAMYFCASSLSGRTADTQYFGPGTRLTVL.

The V call is TRBV6-6, the J call TRBJ2-6; weak D call: TRBD2 (6 bases). The germline CDR1 and CDR2 sequences are MNHNY and SVGAGI (reference sequence). The CDR3 is 15 residues long. The V gene lost 10 bases and the J gene lost 3 bases, with 16 bases spanning the gap. This CDR3 is CATTSGDSGANVLTF. The CDR3 DNA follows: TGTGCCACTACGTCGGGAGATAGTGGGGCCAACGTCCTGACTTTC.

J is TRBJ2-3 and V is TRBV10-3, with TRBD2 as a possible D gene (5 bases). V shed 6 bases and J shed 0 bases, with 13 bases lying between them. This CDR3 region has 15 residues. Germline V CDR1 and CDR2: ENHRY, SYGVKD. The CDR3 sequence: CAIREAAHSTDTQYF. For the CDR3, the DNA is TGTGCCATCAGGGAGGCGGCACATAGCACAGATACGCAGTATTTT.

The CDR3 spells CASSLSETGGYSGANVLTF. The CDR3 coding sequence is TGTGCCAGCAGTTTATCCGAGACAGGGGGCTACTCTGGGGCCAACGTCCTGACTTTC. The chain is built from TRBV28 and TRBJ2-6; 10 nucleotides match TRBD1. Germline V gives CDR1 MDHEN, CDR2 SYDVKM. The J segment lost 0 bases and the V segment lost 1 base, leaving 6 bases of the junction unmatched. The CDR3 is made up of 19 amino acids. Supplemented by reference TRBV28 and TRBJ2-6, the full variable domain reads DVKVTQSSRYLVKRTGEKVFLECVQDMDHENMFWYRQDPGLGLRLIYFSYDVKMKEKGDIPEGYSVSREKKERFSLILESASTNQTSMYLCASSLSETGGYSGANVLTFGAGSRLTVL.

This sequence joins TRBV29-1 and TRBJ2-5; unclear D gene. Trimming shortened V by 2 bases and J by 2 bases, and 9 bases separated the two germline ends. This CDR3 has 13 residues. Germline assignment: CDR1 SQVTM and CDR2 ANQGSEA. The CDR3: CSVEKQPQETQYF. Written as DNA, the CDR3 is TGCAGCGTTGAAAAACAGCCTCAAGAGACCCAGTACTTC.

The CDR3 region has the DNA TGTGCCAGTAGTATAGGGACTAGCGGAGACAATGAGCAGTTCTTC. Amino acid sequence: CASSIGTSGDNEQFF. The V and J genes are TRBV19 and TRBJ2-1, with 10 bases that match TRBD2. Trimming cost V 1 base and J 5 bases; bases outside gene matches: 2. The CDR3 length is 15 residues. Per germline, CDR1 LNHDA and CDR2 SQIVND (reference sequence).

The CDR3 DNA sequence: TGTGCCAGCAGCTTAGGACAGGGACCCAATCAGCCCCAGCATTTT. Protein product: CASSLGQGPNQPQHF. J is TRBJ1-5 and V is TRBV11-2, with TRBD1 matching 7 bases. Trimming cost V 1 base and J 3 bases; bases outside gene matches: 3. This CDR3 spans 15 amino acids. The germline gives CDR1 SGHAT, CDR2 FQNNGV. The whole variable domain, remainder taken from reference TRBV11-2 and TRBJ1-5, is EAGVAQSPRYKIIEKRQSVAFWCNPISGHATLYWYQQILGQGPKLLIQFQNNGVVDDSQLPKDRFSAERLKGVDSTLKIQPAKLEDSAVYLCASSLGQGPNQPQHFGDGTRLSIL.

The CDR3 loop is CASSEFRTGSYEQYF. The DNA of the CDR3 is TGTGCCAGCAGTGAATTTAGGACAGGATCGTACGAGCAGTACTTC. This chain connects TRBV6-1 to TRBJ2-7; 7 bases are shared with TRBD1. With V trimmed by 2 bases and J by 4 bases, 8 bases remained unmatched. The CDR3 totals 15 residues. Germline-derived CDR1 and CDR2 are MNHNS and SASEGT.

The rearrangement links TRBV9 to TRBJ1-2; no reliable D call. Trimming left V 2 bases short and J 3 bases short, with 8 bases between. CDR3 length: 13 amino acids. CDR1 SGDLS and CDR2 YYNGEE come from the germline V gene. The CDR3 sequence: CASSVRVDYGYTF. The DNA for the CDR3 is TGTGCCAGCAGCGTGAGGGTGGACTATGGCTACACCTTC.

The V and J genes are TRBV6-5 and TRBJ1-1; a possible D gene is TRBD1 (5 bases). Germline CDR1 and CDR2: MNHEY and SVGAGI. The CDR3 runs to 12 residues. V lost 10 bases and J 5 bases, leaving 14 bases between the germline ends. DNA of the CDR3: TGTGCCACTAAGGTGGGGGGAACTGAAGCTTTCTTT. It is translated as CATKVGGTEAFF.

V is TRBV6-6 and J is TRBJ2-7; perhaps TRBD1 as D (5 bases). The CDR3 covers 12 residues. Deletions cut 5 bases from V and 6 bases from J, with 11 bases between. Germline values: CDR1 MNHNY, CDR2 SVGAGI (reference sequence). The CDR3 is CASSRQWGEQYF. CDR3 coding DNA: TGTGCCAGCAGTCGACAGTGGGGCGAGCAGTACTTC.

The chain combines TRBV28 with TRBJ2-5, with D uncertain. V shed 3 bases and J shed 5 bases, with 7 bases lying between them. In germline, CDR1 is MDHEN, CDR2 SYDVKM. The CDR3 is 12 amino acids. The CDR3 here is CASSFLRETQYF. Written as DNA, the CDR3 is TGTGCCAGCAGTTTTCTACGGGAGACCCAGTACTTC.

The gene calls are TRBV28 and TRBJ1-1; D is uncertain. The CDR3 is 13 residues long. V gave up 8 bases and J gave up 2 bases, with 12 bases separating them. From germline, CDR1 is MDHEN and CDR2 SYDVKM. The CDR3 DNA reads as TGTGCCAGCGTCTCAGGCCGCAACACTGAAGCTTTCTTT. It translates to CASVSGRNTEAFF.

The chain links TRBV7-8 to TRBJ1-2, with a tentative D call TRBD1 (6 bases). Germline values: CDR1 SGHVS, CDR2 FQNEAQ. Trimming left V 5 bases short and J 3 bases short, with 16 bases between. The CDR3 length is 15 residues. The CDR3 region has the DNA TGTGCCAGCAGCGACCATCGGACAGAAGACTATGGCTACACCTTC. This translates into CASSDHRTEDYGYTF.

The rearrangement joins TRBV18 to TRBJ2-7, with D possibly matching TRBD1 (5 bases). The CDR3 loop spans 14 amino acids. The germline gives CDR1 KGHSH, CDR2 LQKENI. V lost 5 bases to trimming and J lost 0 bases, with 11 bases between them. CDR3 amino acids: CASSSPGRSYEQYF. The CDR3 bases are TGTGCCAGCTCATCTCCAGGGCGCTCCTACGAGCAGTACTTC.

Remarks on this clone: An end of the junction differs from the germline gene, which may be a read error. The chain recombines TRBV7-2 with TRBJ2-7, with D unclear. This CDR3 is built from 12 residues. Germline CDR1 SGHTA, CDR2 FQGNSA. The CDR3 sequence: CASSASSYERYF. In DNA form, the CDR3 reads TGTGCCAGCAGCGCGAGCTCCTACGAGCGGTACTTC.

The chain uses TRBV4-1 and TRBJ2-3, with 7 nucleotides matching TRBD2. The ends lost 3 bases at V and 2 bases at J; junction bases unmatched: 5. In germline, CDR1 is MGHRA, CDR2 YSYEKL. CDR3 length: 15 amino acids. The chain's CDR3 is CASSHRAGFTDTQYF. The CDR3 nucleotides read TGCGCCAGCAGCCATAGAGCGGGATTCACAGATACGCAGTATTTT.

The rearrangement uses TRBV29-1 and TRBJ1-5; possibly TRBD1 for D (5 bases). V lost 1 base, J lost 3 bases, and 19 bases lay in between. Per the germline V gene, CDR1 is SQVTM and CDR2 is ANQGSEA. The CDR3 is 17 residues long. CDR3 protein: CSVEVHTGKDDNQPQHF. The CDR3 bases are TGCAGCGTTGAAGTCCATACAGGAAAAGATGACAATCAGCCCCAGCATTTT.

The chain combines TRBV5-1 with TRBJ1-6, with D tentatively TRBD1 (5 bases). The CDR3 contains 17 residues. V dropped 0 bases and J dropped 5 bases, with 15 bases sitting between them. Per the germline V gene, CDR1 is SGHRS and CDR2 is YFSETQ. The CDR3 DNA reads TGCGCCAGCAGCTTGGGTGTTGTAGGGGTCGATAATTCACCCCTCCACTTT. Translated, it gives CASSLGVVGVDNSPLHF.